This T cell receptor beta chain was observed in a study of shared clonotypes between healthy human individuals. The study, taken as a whole, reports: On the whole, naive subsets had larger estimated richness than memory subsets had.

Turning to this clone: The antigen is undetermined.

For each subset, genomic DNA was distributed in equal portions over several immunoSEQ plates. Data came from immunoSEQ multiplex PCR; TCRdb stores just in-frame clones and leaves some out. Among 2,500,000 or so clones listed, 90% to 95% were seen once. V shed 8 bases, J shed 0 bases, and the junction held 10 bases outside the gene matches. CDR1 and CDR2 (germline): KGHSH, LQKENI. The CDR3 runs 15 residues. The sequenced material came from naive CD4+ T cells from PBMCs. As to subset: CD45RA+ positively selected. The chain is built from TRBV18 and TRBJ2-7; 7 nucleotides agree with TRBD2. The sequence derives from a man aged 18 to 30 in good health. Some clones in this sample may be carry-over from other donors' samples. The CDR3 loop reads CASTAPGGTSYEQYF. In nucleotides, the CDR3 is TGTGCCAGCACTGCACCGGGAGGCACCTCCTACGAGCAGTACTTC.